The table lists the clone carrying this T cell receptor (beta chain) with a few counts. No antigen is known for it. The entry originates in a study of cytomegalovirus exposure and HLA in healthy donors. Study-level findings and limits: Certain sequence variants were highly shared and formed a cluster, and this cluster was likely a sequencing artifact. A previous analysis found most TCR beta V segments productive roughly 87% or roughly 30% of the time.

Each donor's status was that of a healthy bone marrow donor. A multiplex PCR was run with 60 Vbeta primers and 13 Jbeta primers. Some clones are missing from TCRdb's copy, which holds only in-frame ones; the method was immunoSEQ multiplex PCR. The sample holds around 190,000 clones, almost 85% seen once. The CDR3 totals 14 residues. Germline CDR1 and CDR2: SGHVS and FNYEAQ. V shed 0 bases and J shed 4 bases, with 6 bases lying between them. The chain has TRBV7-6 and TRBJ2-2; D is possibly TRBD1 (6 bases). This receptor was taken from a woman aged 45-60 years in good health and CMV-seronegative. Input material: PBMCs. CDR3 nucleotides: TGTGCCAGCAGCTTAGCGGGGGCCACCGGGGAGCTGTTTTTT. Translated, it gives CASSLAGATGELFF. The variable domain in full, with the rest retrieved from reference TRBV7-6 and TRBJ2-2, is GAGVSQSPRYKVTKRGQDVALRCDPISGHVSLYWYRQALGQGPEFLTYFNYEAQQDKSGLPNDRFSAERPEGSISTLTIQRTEQRDSAMYRCASSLAGATGELFFGEGSRLTVL.